The present T cell receptor beta chain was sequenced within a study of blood T cell repertoires in COVID-19. Study-level background: Collection of acute and convalescent COVID-19 samples took place in the United States, Italy and Spain. T cells, B-cell-depleted T cells, or PBMCs supplied cDNA or gDNA.

V shed 0 bases and J shed 1 base, with 9 bases lying between them. This CDR3 contains 15 residues. The germline V gene encodes CDR1 LNHNV and CDR2 YYDKDF (reference sequence). Original methodology: Estimated nucleated cell counts came from reference gene primer amplification. Sequenced by immunoSEQ multiplex PCR; TCRdb stores in-frame clones only, minus some. The V and J calls and clone size were taken over from that table, and D and trimming were inferred from the DNA. The data show around 160,000 clones, with around four fifths seen just once and approximately 2.7% held by the top ten. This chain joins TRBV15 and TRBJ1-1; D is ambiguous. Sequencing was carried out using peripheral blood. The clonotype originates from a woman between 40 and 55 years old with active or convalescent COVID-19. This CDR3 is CATSREGAANTEAFF. The CDR3 DNA reads TGTGCCACCAGCAGAGAGGGAGCGGCGAACACTGAAGCTTTCTTT. Drawing the rest from reference TRBV15 and TRBJ1-1, the complete variable domain is DAMVIQNPRYQVTQFGKPVTLSCSQTLNHNVMYWYQQKSSQAPKLLFHYYDKDFNNEADTPDNFQSRRPNTSFCFLDIRSPGLGDTAMYLCATSREGAANTEAFFGQGTRLTVV.